This T cell receptor beta chain was documented in a study of blood T cell repertoires in COVID-19. Study-wide context: Samples representing acute and convalescent COVID-19 were sourced from the United States, Italy and Spain.

This clone was seen more than once but under ten times. The CDR3 consists of 16 residues. With 0 bases removed from V and 3 bases from J, the gap between germline ends came to 12 bases. Per the germline V gene, CDR1 is LGHNA and CDR2 is YSLEER. Sequencing was performed with immunoSEQ multiplex PCR; in TCRdb, only in-frame clones are kept and a portion is missing. Seen here are more than 300,000 clones, more than 75% observed once, and the top ten hold around 9.3%. The receptor was derived from a woman between 25 and 40 years old with COVID-19, enrolled during active disease. V and J are TRBV4-3 and TRBJ1-3; D gene unclear. The source material was peripheral blood. CDR3 nucleotide sequence: TGCGCCAGCAGCCAAGAGACGGGGTCTGGTGGAAACACCATATATTTT. It codes for CASSQETGSGGNTIYF.